This T cell receptor beta chain derives from a study of identical twins. Notes on the study in general: Carriage of fewer insertions was seen in abundant cord blood beta clonotypes, whereas memory repertoires showed none.

TCRdb reprocessed the 5' RACE reads with MiXCR, giving one entry per CDR3 protein. In the table there are 200,000 to 300,000 distinct CDR3 sequences, 10% to 13% of which are singletons. In its sample, this clonotype was seen many times. Its antigen remains unidentified. CDR3 length equals 15 residues. Germline CDR1 is MNHNS and CDR2 is SASEGT. V was cut by 5 bases and J by 2 bases, with 15 bases left in between. The sequenced material came from memory T cells sorted from blood. The TCR sequence derives from a man aged 50 to 60 in good health. The V call is TRBV6-1, the J call TRBJ2-5; tentatively, D is TRBD1 (5 bases). CDR3 residues: CASSTRIDRQETQYF. The CDR3 nucleotides read TGTGCCAGCAGTACAAGGATTGACAGACAAGAGACCCAGTACTTC.